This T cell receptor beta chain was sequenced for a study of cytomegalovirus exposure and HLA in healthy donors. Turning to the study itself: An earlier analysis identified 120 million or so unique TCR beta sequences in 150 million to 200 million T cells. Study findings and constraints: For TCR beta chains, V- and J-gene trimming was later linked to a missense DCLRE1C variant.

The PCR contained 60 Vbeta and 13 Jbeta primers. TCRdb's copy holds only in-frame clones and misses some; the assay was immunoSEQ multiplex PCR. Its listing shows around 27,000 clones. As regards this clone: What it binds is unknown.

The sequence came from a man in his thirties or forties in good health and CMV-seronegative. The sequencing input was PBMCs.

CDR3 residues: CASSDPRSGAQTTGELFF. The DNA of the CDR3 is TGTGCCAGCAGTGACCCCCGCTCAGGGGCGCAGACCACCGGGGAGCTGTTTTTT. This chain connects TRBV25-1 to TRBJ2-2, with D possibly matching TRBD1 (6 bases). The CDR3 consists of 18 residues. CDR1 and CDR2 from the germline V gene are MGHDK and SYGVNS. Trimming left V 3 bases short and J 4 bases short, with 21 bases between.